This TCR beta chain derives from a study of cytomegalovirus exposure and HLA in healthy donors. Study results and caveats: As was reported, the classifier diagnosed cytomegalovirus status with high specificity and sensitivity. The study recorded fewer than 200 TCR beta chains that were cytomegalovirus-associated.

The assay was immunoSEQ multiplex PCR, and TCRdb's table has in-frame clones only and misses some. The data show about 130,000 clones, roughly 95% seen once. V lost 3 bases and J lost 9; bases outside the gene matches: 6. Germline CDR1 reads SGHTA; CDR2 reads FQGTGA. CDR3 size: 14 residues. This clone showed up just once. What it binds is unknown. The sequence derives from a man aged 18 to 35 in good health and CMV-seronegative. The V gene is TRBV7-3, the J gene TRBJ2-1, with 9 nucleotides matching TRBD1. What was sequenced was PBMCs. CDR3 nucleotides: TGTGCCAGCAGCTTTGGAACAGGGGGCTTTGAGCAGTTCTTC. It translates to CASSFGTGGFEQFF. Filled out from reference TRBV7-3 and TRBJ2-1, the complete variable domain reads GAGVSQTPSNKVTEKGKYVELRCDPISGHTALYWYRQSLGQGPEFLIYFQGTGAADDSGLPNDRFFAVRPEGSVSTLKIQRTERGDSAVYLCASSFGTGGFEQFFGPGTRLTVL.